The 15 T cell receptor beta chains presented below share a single source sample, sequenced in a study of blood T cells in healthy people across ages. Primed by a sample-barcoded 5' primer and a J-beta primer mix, a second PCR proceeded for 7 to 11 cycles. TCRdb reanalysed the 5' RACE reads using MiXCR and keeps one entry per CDR3 protein. The sample carries 710,000 or so distinct CDR3 sequences, about a fifth recorded once. What was sequenced was blood. The receptors derive from a man in his sixties or seventies in good health.

V is TRBV20-1 and J is TRBJ2-1; 12 positions agree with TRBD2. V was pared by 0 bases and J by 9 bases, with 3 bases of the junction left unmatched. Germline CDR1 reads DFQATT; CDR2 reads SNEGSKA (reference sequence). There are 14 residues in the CDR3. The CDR3 coding sequence is TGCAGTGCTAGAGAGACTAGCGGGAGTGGTGAGCAGTTCTTC. Amino acid sequence: CSARETSGSGEQFF.

This clonotype was found many times. The V gene is TRBV7-6, the J gene TRBJ2-7, with D perhaps assigned TRBD1 or TRBD2 (5 bases each). The CDR3 spans 14 residues. V lost 2 bases, J lost 5 bases, and 13 bases lay in between. Looked up from germline, CDR1 is SGHVS and CDR2 is FNYEAQ. The CDR3 protein is CASSLTRDRDEQYF. The DNA of the CDR3 is TGTGCCAGCAGCTTAACCAGGGACCGAGACGAGCAGTACTTC.

The chain joins TRBV29-1 to TRBJ2-7, with D uncertain. CDR3 length: 11 amino acids. V lost 0 bases to trimming and J lost 6 bases, with 6 bases between them. Germline lookup yields CDR1 SQVTM and CDR2 ANQGSEA. The CDR3 sequence: CSVEDRSEQYV. The CDR3 coding sequence is TGCAGCGTTGAAGATCGCAGCGAGCAGTACGTC.

The J gene is TRBJ2-4, the V gene TRBV30; D is unclear. Germline assignment: CDR1 GTSNPN and CDR2 SVGIG (reference sequence). The CDR3 has 12 residues. The V gene lost 0 bases and the J gene lost 8 bases, with 8 bases spanning the gap. DNA for the CDR3: TGTGCCTGGAGTGTATTTAACTACATTCAGTACTTC. This encodes CAWSVFNYIQYF.

This clonotype was seen at least ten times. The chain combines TRBV7-8 with TRBJ2-4; 12 bases align to TRBD2. The germline CDR1 and CDR2 sequences are SGHVS and FQNEAQ. The V and J ends lost 3 bases and 7 bases, in that order; junction bases with no gene match: 4. The CDR3 has 15 amino acids. The CDR3 loop is CASSLTSGRGNIQYF. DNA of the CDR3: TGTGCCAGCAGCTTGACTAGCGGGAGAGGGAACATTCAGTACTTC.

This chain joins TRBV29-1 and TRBJ2-3, with no clear D. The length of the CDR3 is 11 residues. Germline values: CDR1 SQVTM, CDR2 ANQGSEA. Trimming stripped 6 bases from V and 4 bases from J, with 8 bases between. The CDR3: CSVLIADTQYF. DNA for the CDR3: TGCAGCGTCCTAATAGCAGATACGCAGTATTTT.

This sequence joins TRBV19 and TRBJ2-4; TRBD2 matches 9 bases. Germline CDR1 LNHDA, CDR2 SQIVND (reference sequence). The CDR3 runs 15 residues. J was trimmed by 1 base and V by 6 bases; bases with no gene match: 4. CDR3 protein: CASRVAGEAKNIQYF. For the CDR3, the DNA is TGTGCCAGTAGAGTAGCGGGAGAGGCCAAAAACATTCAGTACTTC.

The chain carries TRBV7-8 and TRBJ1-4; 10 positions agree with TRBD1. Germline V gives CDR1 SGHVS, CDR2 FQNEAQ. The V gene end was trimmed by 5 bases and the J gene end by 3 bases; junction bases not matched to a gene: 6. This CDR3 comprises 16 residues. The DNA for the CDR3 is TGTGCCAGCAGCCGCCGGGACAGGGGTTCTAATGAAAAACTGTTTTTT. It specifies CASSRRDRGSNEKLFF.

This clonotype came up a few times. V usage is TRBV15 and J usage is TRBJ1-3, with D unclear. V was clipped by 4 bases and J by 2 bases, with 9 bases between them. Germline V gene lookup returns CDR1 LNHNV and CDR2 YYDKDF (reference sequence). This CDR3 has 14 residues. In DNA, the CDR3 is TGTGCCACCAGCAACCTTACGGCTGGAAACACCATATATTTT. Translated, it gives CATSNLTAGNTIYF.

V gene TRBV9 combines with J gene TRBJ1-4; no clear D. V lost 2 bases, J lost 3 bases, and 11 bases lay in between. The CDR3 extends over 15 amino acids. Germline V gives CDR1 SGDLS, CDR2 YYNGEE. CDR3 sequence (DNA): TGTGCCAGCAGCGTGTGGGCTGGGGCTAATGAAAAACTGTTTTTT. This sequence encodes CASSVWAGANEKLFF.

The chain links TRBV28 to TRBJ2-1, with a possible D match to TRBD2 (5 bases). Germline CDR1 and CDR2: MDHEN and SYDVKM. With 7 bases removed from V and 2 bases from J, the gap between germline ends came to 12 bases. The CDR3 has 14 amino acids. The CDR3, as DNA: TGTGCCAGCACCCTCGGGGAGACCTACAATGAGCAGTTCTTC. This translates into CASTLGETYNEQFF.

This clonotype occurred many times. The chain has TRBV7-9 and TRBJ2-7; 7 bases are shared with TRBD2. Losses at the gene ends were 4 bases for V and 6 bases for J; bases not matched to a gene: 6. This CDR3 comprises 13 residues. Germline V lookup: CDR1 SEHNR, CDR2 FQNEAQ (reference sequence). The CDR3 coding sequence is TGTGCCAGCAGCTCCGGCGGACTAGGCGAGCAGTACGTC. This gives the protein CASSSGGLGEQYV.

The chain couples TRBV20-1 to TRBJ2-1; possible D gene TRBD2, 5 bases. The CDR3 consists of 14 residues. The V and J ends lost 5 bases and 7 bases respectively, with 18 bases between them. Per germline, CDR1 DFQATT and CDR2 SNEGSKA (reference sequence). CDR3 sequence reads: CSAQRGVGYNEQFF. The CDR3, as DNA: TGCAGTGCTCAACGGGGAGTGGGCTATAATGAGCAGTTCTTC.

The chain is built from TRBV19 and TRBJ2-5; TRBD2 matches at 8 bases. The J call could be wrong; TRBJ2-1 is a better fit for the DNA end. The CDR3 consists of 15 residues. From germline, CDR1 is LNHDA and CDR2 SQIVND (reference sequence). The CDR3 is CASRPIAGNYNEQFF. Written as DNA, the CDR3 is TGTGCCAGTAGGCCTATAGCGGGGAACTACAATGAGCAGTTCTTC.

This clonotype showed up many times. The V call is TRBV5-1, the J call TRBJ2-5; D is possibly TRBD2 (6 bases). The V end lost 1 base, the J end lost 5 bases, and 9 bases lay between the germline ends. In germline, CDR1 is SGHRS, CDR2 YFSETQ. CDR3 length: 13 amino acids. CDR3 amino acids: CASSLSGYETQYF. The DNA for the CDR3 is TGCGCCAGCAGCTTGAGCGGGTACGAGACCCAGTACTTC.